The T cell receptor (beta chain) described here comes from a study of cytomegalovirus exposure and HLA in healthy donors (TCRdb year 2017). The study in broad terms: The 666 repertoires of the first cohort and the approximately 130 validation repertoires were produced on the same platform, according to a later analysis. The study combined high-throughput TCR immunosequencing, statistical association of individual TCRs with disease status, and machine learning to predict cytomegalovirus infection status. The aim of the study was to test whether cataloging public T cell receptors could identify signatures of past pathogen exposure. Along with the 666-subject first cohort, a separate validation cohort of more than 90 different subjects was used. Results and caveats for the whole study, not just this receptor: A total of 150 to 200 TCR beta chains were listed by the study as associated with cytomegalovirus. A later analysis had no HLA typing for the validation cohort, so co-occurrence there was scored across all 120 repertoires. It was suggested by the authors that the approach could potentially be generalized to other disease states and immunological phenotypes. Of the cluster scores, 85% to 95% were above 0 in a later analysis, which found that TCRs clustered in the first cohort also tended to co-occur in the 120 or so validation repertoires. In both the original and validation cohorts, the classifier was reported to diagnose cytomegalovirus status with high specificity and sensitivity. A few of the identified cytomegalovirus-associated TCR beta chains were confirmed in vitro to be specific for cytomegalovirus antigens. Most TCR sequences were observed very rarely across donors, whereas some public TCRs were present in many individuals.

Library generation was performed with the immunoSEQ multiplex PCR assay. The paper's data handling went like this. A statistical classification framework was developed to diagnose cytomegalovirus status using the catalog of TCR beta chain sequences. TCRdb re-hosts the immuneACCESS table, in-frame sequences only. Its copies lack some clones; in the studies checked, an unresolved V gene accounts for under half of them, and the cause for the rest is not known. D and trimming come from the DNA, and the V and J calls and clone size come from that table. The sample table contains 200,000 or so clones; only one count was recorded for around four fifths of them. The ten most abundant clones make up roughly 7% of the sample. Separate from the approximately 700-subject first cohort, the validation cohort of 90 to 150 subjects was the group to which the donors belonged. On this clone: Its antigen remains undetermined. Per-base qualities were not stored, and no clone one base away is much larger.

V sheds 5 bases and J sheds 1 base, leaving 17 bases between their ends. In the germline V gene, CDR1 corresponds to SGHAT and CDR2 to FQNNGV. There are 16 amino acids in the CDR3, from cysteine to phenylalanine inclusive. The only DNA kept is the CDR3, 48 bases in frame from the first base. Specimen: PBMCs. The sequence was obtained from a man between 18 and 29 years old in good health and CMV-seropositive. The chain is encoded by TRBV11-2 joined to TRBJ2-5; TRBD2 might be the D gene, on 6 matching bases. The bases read TGTGCCAGCAGCACCGGCGGGGCGGGGTTCCAAGAGACCCAGTACTTC. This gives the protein CASSTGGAGFQETQYF.